This TCR beta chain was recorded in a study of regulatory T cells in long-lasting Graves disease. This clonotype was seen repeatedly, ten times or more. The antigen remains undetermined. Indicated time point: newly diagnosed GD, antithyroid drugs for less than 3 months. With RNA extracted from PBMCs as input, the TCR library was made. The CDR3 sequence is 14 residues long. Germline V gene data show CDR1 as SGHRS and CDR2 as YFSETQ. V shed 7 bases and J shed 2 bases, with 13 bases lying between them. Points from the study as a whole: Persistent disease was characterized by preferential usage of TRBV28, TRBJ1-2 and TRBJ2-5.

For TCR beta, libraries came from iRepertoire HTBI primers and Arm-PCR of CDR3 regions. TCRdb used MiXCR to reprocess the multiplex PCR reads, holding one entry per CDR3 protein. The sample consists of hundreds of thousands of distinct CDR3 sequences, around 12% of them appearing once. In addition, the sample was reused for a study of T cells in Graves' hyperthyroidism and ophthalmopathy. That investigation notes: From stable hyperthyroidism, ophthalmopathy was set apart by a 13 V-J model.

The sequencing used peripheral blood mononuclear cells (PBMCs), collected at new diagnosis, from a patient treated with antithyroid drugs. The origin of this receptor is a woman aged 25-40 years with Graves disease. The genes are TRBV5-1 and TRBJ2-1, with a weak D call TRBD2 (6 bases). CDR3 sequence: CASSSGRTYNEQFF. CDR3 nucleotide sequence: TGCGCCAGCTCTAGTGGGAGGACCTACAATGAGCAGTTCTTC.